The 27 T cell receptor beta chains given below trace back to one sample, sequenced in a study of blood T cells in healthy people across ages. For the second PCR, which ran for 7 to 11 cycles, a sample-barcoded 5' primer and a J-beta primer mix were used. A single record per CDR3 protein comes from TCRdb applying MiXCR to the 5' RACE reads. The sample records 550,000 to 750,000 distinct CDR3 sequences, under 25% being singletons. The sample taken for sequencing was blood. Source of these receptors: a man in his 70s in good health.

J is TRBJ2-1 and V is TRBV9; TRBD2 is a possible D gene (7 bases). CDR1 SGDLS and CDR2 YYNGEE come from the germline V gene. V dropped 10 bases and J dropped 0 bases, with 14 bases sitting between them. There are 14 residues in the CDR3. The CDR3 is CASGGGHSYNEQFF. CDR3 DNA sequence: TGTGCCTCTGGGGGGGGCCACTCCTACAATGAGCAGTTCTTC.

This CDR3 reads CASSHGGYTDTQYF. For the CDR3, the DNA is TGTGCCAGCAGCCACGGCGGGTACACAGATACGCAGTATTTT. V gene TRBV6-6 combines with J gene TRBJ2-3, with D perhaps matching TRBD2 (5 bases). This CDR3 has 14 amino acids. Germline lookup yields CDR1 MNHNY and CDR2 SVGAGI (reference sequence). V dropped 6 bases and J dropped 2 bases, with 12 bases sitting between them.

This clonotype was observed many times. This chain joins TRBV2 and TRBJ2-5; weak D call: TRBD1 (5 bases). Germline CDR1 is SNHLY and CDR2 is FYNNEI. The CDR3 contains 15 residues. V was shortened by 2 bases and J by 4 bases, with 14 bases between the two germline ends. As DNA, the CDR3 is TGTGCCAGCAGTGAATTCTTCGGCAGGGTAGAGACCCAGTACTTC. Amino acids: CASSEFFGRVETQYF. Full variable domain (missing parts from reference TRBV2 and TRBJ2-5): EPEVTQTPSHQVTQMGQEVILRCVPISNHLYFYWYRQILGQKVEFLVSFYNNEISEKSEIFDDQFSVERPDGSNFTLKIRSTKLEDSAMYFCASSEFFGRVETQYFGPGTRLLVL.

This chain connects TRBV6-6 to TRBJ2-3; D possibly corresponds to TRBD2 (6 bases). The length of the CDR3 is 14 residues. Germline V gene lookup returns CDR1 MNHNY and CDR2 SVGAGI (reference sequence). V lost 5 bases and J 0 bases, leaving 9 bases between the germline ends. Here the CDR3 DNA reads TGTGCCAGCAGTAAGGGAGGCAGCACAGATACGCAGTATTTT. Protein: CASSKGGSTDTQYF.

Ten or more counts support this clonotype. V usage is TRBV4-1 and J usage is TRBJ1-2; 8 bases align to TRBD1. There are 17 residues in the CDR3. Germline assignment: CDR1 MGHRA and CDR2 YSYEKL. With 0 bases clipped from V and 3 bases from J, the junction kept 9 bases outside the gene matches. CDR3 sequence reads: CASSQEVQGAVYYGYTF. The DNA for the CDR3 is TGCGCCAGCAGCCAAGAAGTCCAGGGGGCGGTATACTATGGCTACACCTTC.

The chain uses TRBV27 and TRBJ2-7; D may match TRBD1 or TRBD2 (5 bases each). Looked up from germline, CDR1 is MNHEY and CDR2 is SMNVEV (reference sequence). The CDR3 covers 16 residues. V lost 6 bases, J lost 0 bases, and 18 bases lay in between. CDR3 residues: CASRRTPGTDSYEQYF. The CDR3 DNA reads TGTGCCAGCAGGCGGACCCCCGGGACGGACTCCTACGAGCAGTACTTC.

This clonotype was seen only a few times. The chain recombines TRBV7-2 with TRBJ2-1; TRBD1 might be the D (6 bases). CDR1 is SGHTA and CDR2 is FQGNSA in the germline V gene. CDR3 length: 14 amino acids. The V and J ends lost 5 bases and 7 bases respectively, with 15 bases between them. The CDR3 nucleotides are TGTGCCAGCAGCACGAGAAAACAGGGTAATGAGCAGTTCTTC. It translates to CASSTRKQGNEQFF.

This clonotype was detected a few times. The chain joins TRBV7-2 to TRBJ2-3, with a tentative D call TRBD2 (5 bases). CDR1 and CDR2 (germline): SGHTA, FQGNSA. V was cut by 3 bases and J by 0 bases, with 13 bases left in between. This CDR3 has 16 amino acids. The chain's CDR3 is CASSLVTGSSTDTQYF. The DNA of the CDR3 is TGTGCCAGCAGCTTGGTAACGGGGTCTAGCACAGATACGCAGTATTTT. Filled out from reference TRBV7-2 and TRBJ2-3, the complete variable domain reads GAGVSQSPSNKVTEKGKDVELRCDPISGHTALYWYRQSLGQGLEFLIYFQGNSAPDKSGLPSDRFSAERTGGSVSTLTIQRTQQEDSAVYLCASSLVTGSSTDTQYFGPGTRLTVL.

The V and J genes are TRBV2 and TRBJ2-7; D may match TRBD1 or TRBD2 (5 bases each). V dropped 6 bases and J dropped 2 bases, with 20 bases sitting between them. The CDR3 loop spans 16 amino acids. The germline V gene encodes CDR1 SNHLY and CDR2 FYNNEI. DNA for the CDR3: TGTGCCAGCAGAGCCACCGCCGGGACCTCGACCTACGAGCAGTACTTC. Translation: CASRATAGTSTYEQYF.

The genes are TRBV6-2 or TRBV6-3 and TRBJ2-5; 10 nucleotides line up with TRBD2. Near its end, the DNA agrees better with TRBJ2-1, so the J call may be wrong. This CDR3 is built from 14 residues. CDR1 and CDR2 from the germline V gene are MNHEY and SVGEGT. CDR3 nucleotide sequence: TGTGCCAGTTTAGCGGGAGGATGGTACAATGAGCAGTTCTTC. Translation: CASLAGGWYNEQFF.

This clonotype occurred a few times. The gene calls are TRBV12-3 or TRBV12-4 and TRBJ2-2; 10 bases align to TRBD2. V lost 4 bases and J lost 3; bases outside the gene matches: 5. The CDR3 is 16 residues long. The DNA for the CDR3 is TGTGCCAGCAGTTCCCCACTAGCGGGATACACCGGGGAGCTGTTTTTT. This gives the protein CASSSPLAGYTGELFF.

CDR3 DNA sequence: TGTGCCAGCAGCCCCCAGGCAGCTAATGAGCAGTTCTTC. Protein sequence: CASSPQAANEQFF. J is TRBJ2-1 and V is TRBV11-2; D gene unclear. In germline, CDR1 is SGHAT, CDR2 FQNNGV. This CDR3 contains 13 residues. The ends were cut back, 5 bases at V and 7 bases at J, with 12 bases in the middle.

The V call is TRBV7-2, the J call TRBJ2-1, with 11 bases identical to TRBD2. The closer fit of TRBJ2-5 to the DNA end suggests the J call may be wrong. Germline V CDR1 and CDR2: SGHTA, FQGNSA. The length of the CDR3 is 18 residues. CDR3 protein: CASSLAPPTSGAIKTQYF. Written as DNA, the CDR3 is TGTGCCAGCAGCTTAGCCCCTCCGACTAGCGGGGCAATAAAGACCCAGTACTTC.

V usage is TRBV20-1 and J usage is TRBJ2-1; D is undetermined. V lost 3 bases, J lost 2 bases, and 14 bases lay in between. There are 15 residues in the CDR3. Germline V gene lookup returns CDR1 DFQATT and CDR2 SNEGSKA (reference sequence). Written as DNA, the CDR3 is TGCAGTGCTAGCAGACCTCAAGGCGCCTACAATGAGCAGTTCTTC. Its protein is CSASRPQGAYNEQFF.

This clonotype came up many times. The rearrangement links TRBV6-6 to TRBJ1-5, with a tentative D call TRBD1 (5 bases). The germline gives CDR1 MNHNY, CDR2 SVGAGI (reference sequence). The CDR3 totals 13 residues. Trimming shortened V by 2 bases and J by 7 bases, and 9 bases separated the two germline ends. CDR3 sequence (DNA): TGTGCCAGCAGTTACCAGGGCTTGCAGCCCCAGCATTTT. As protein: CASSYQGLQPQHF.

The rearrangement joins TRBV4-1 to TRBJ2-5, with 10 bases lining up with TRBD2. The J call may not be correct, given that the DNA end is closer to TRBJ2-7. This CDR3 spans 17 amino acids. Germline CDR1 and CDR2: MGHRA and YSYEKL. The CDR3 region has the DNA TGCGCCAGCAGCCAAGCCCTTCTAGCGGGAGAGACCTACGAGCAGTACTTC. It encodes CASSQALLAGETYEQYF.

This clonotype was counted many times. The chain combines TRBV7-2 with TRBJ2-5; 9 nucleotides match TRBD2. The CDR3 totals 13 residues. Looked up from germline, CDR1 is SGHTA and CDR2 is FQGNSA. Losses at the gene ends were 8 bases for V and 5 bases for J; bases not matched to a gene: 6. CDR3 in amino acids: CASSPTSGETQYF. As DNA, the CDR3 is TGTGCCAGCTCACCCACTAGCGGGGAGACCCAGTACTTC.

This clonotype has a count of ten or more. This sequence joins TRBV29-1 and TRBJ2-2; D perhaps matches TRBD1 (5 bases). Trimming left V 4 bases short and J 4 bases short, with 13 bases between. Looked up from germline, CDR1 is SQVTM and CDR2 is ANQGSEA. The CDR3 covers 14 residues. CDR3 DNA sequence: TGCAGCGTTGTAGGGGAACTCGGCACCGGGGAGCTGTTTTTT. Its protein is CSVVGELGTGELFF.

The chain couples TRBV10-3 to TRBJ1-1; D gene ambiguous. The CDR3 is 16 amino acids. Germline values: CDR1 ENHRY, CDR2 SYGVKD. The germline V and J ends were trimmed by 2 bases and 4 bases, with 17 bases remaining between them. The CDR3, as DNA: TGTGCCATCAGTGAGCCTCTGTCTGTGGGAAGCACTGAAGCTTTCTTT. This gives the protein CAISEPLSVGSTEAFF.

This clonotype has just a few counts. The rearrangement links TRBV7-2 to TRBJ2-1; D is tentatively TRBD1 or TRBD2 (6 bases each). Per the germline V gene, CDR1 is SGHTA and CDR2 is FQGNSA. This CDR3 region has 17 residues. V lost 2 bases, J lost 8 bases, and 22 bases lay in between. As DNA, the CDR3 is TGTGCCAGCAGCTTATTCCTAGAGGGGGGCGGCAGGGATGAGCAGTTCTTC. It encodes CASSLFLEGGGRDEQFF.

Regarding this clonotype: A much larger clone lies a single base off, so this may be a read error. The CDR3 nucleotides read TGTGCCAGCAGCTCCTTCGCCGGGGAGCTGTTTTTT. It codes for CASSSFAGELFF. The rearrangement uses TRBV7-9 and TRBJ2-2; D is uncertain. Germline assignment: CDR1 SEHNR and CDR2 FQNEAQ (reference sequence). The CDR3 is made up of 12 amino acids. V lost 4 bases and J lost 6, with 6 bases in between.

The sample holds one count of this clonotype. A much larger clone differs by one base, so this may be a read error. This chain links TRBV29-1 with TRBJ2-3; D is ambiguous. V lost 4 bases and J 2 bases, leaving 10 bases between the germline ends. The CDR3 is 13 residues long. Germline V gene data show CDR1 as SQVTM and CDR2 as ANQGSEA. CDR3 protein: CSVGWELTDTQYF. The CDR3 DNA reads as TGCAGCGTTGGCTGGGAACTCACAGATACGCAGTATTTT.

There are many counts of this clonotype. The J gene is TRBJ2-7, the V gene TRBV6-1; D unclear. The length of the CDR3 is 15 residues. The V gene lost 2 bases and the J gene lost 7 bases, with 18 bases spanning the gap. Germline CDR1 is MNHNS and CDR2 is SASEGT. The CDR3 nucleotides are TGTGCCAGCAGTGAAAACCCCCGAGGATGGGGTGAGCAGTACTTC. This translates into CASSENPRGWGEQYF.

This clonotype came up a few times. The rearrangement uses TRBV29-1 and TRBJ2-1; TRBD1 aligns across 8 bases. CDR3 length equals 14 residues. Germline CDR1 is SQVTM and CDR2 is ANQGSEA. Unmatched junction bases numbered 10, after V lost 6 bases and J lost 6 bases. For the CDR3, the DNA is TGCAGCGTAGGGCTTACAGGGGGAATCAATGAGCAGTTCTTC. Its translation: CSVGLTGGINEQFF.

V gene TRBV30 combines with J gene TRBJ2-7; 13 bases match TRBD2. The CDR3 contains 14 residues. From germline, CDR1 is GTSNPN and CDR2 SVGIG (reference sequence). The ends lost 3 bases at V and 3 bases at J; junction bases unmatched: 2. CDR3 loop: CAWRTSGRSYEQYF. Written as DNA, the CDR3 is TGTGCCTGGAGGACTAGCGGGAGGAGCTACGAGCAGTACTTC. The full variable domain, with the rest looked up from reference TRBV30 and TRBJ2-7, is SQTIHQWPATLVQPVGSPLSLECTVEGTSNPNLYWYRQAAGRGLQLLFYSVGIGQISSEVPQNLSASRPQDRQFILSSKKLLLSDSGFYLCAWRTSGRSYEQYFGPGTRLTVT.

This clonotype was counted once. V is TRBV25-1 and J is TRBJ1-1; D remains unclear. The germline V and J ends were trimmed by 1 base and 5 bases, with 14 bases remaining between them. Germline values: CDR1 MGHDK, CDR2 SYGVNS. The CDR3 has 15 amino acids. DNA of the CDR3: TGTGCCAGCAGTGAATTTCTACAAGGTGGTACTGAAGCTTTCTTT. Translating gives CASSEFLQGGTEAFF.

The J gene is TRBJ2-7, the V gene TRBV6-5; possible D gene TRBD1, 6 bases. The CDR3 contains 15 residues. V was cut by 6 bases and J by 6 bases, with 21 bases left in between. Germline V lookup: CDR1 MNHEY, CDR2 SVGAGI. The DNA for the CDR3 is TGTGCCAGCAGCAGTGCCGGGACAAGGAGACGCGAGCAGTACGTC. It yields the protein CASSSAGTRRREQYV.